The 24 T cell receptor beta chains below come from one sample, sequenced in a study of CD8 T cells in ankylosing spondylitis. These receptors have no identified antigens. One entry per CDR3 protein, called by TCRdb with MiXCR from the 5' RACE reads. The top ten hold just over 1% of the sample, which has a few hundred thousand distinct CDR3 sequences, about a sixth seen once. General study points: Typical of ankylosing spondylitis blood, it appeared, was a TCR beta motif of eight highly homologous variants.

Specimen: blood, either unsorted or a sorted T cell fraction (not recorded which). The receptors derive from a male donor with ankylosing spondylitis.

This clonotype was counted many times. This chain uses TRBV4-2 with TRBJ2-1; TRBD2 agrees at 16 bases. This CDR3 has 15 amino acids. V shed 4 bases and J 15 bases; nucleotides not matched to a gene: 9. Germline V lookup: CDR1 LGHNA, CDR2 YNFKEQ. CDR3 nucleotides: TGTGCCAGCAGCCTTACCGGGACTAGCGGGAGGGTACTGTTCTTC. Translating it yields CASSLTGTSGRVLFF.

This clonotype was counted between two and nine times. The chain couples TRBV20-1 to TRBJ2-3; TRBD1 matches 9 bases. Germline lookup yields CDR1 DFQATT and CDR2 SNEGSKA (reference sequence). With V trimmed by 6 bases and J by 7 bases, 8 bases remained unmatched. This CDR3 has 13 amino acids. The CDR3 protein is CSASGGTGNTQYF. The CDR3 region has the DNA TGCAGTGCCTCTGGGGGGACAGGGAATACGCAGTATTTT.

This clonotype was seen more than once but under ten times. This rearrangement joins TRBV29-1 to TRBJ1-1, with D unclear. V gave up 5 bases and J gave up 1 base, with 5 bases separating them. Germline assignment: CDR1 SQVTM and CDR2 ANQGSEA. There are 11 residues in the CDR3. DNA for the CDR3: TGCAGCGTTAGTCCGAACACTGAAGCTTTCTTT. Protein sequence: CSVSPNTEAFF.

A few counts support this clonotype. V is TRBV20-1 and J is TRBJ1-1; D uncertain. This CDR3 is 13 amino acids long. Germline CDR1 is DFQATT and CDR2 is SNEGSKA (reference sequence). V lost 3 bases and J lost 2, with 10 bases in between. In DNA form, the CDR3 reads TGCAGTGCTAGTTTCACCGGCAACACTGAAGCTTTCTTT. It yields the protein CSASFTGNTEAFF.

This clonotype showed up just a few times. This chain links TRBV12-3 or TRBV12-4 with TRBJ2-1; TRBD2 might be the D (7 bases). The V end was cut by 4 bases, the J end by 12 bases, with 16 bases between. The CDR3 has 13 residues. The CDR3 nucleotides are TGTGCCAGCAGTTCTGGGGGGGCCGGGGGGCAGTTCTTC. This gives the protein CASSSGGAGGQFF.

The chain uses TRBV10-3 and TRBJ1-2, with 7 nucleotides matching TRBD1. Germline V gene data show CDR1 as ENHRY and CDR2 as SYGVKD. With V trimmed by 2 bases and J by 4 bases, 7 bases remained unmatched. The CDR3 is made up of 15 amino acids. CDR3 in amino acids: CAISERGQEFYGYTF. The CDR3 bases are TGTGCCATCAGTGAGCGCGGACAGGAGTTCTATGGCTACACCTTC.

CDR3 bases: TGCAGTGCTAGAGCGGGGAGGGGTTCACCCCTCCACTTT. It is translated as CSARAGRGSPLHF. This chain connects TRBV20-1 to TRBJ1-6; tentative D call: TRBD1 (5 bases). Trimming removed 1 base from V and 9 bases from J, with 10 bases in between. This CDR3 comprises 13 residues. From germline, CDR1 is DFQATT and CDR2 SNEGSKA (reference sequence).

The chain carries TRBV28 and TRBJ2-1; no firm D call. This CDR3 has 11 amino acids. CDR1 and CDR2 (germline): MDHEN, SYDVKM. The V end lost 7 bases, the J end lost 5 bases, and 6 bases lay between the germline ends. The CDR3 loop reads CASIGNNEQFF. The CDR3 bases are TGTGCCAGCATCGGTAACAATGAGCAGTTCTTC.

The rearrangement uses TRBV10-2 and TRBJ2-3; TRBD1 might be the D (6 bases). The germline V gene encodes CDR1 WSHSY and CDR2 SAAADI. The CDR3 loop spans 14 amino acids. V lost 6 bases to trimming and J lost 3 bases, with 13 bases between them. The CDR3 loop is CASRQTGPTDTQYF. CDR3 nucleotides: TGCGCCAGCAGGCAGACAGGTCCTACAGATACGCAGTATTTT.

This clonotype turned up a few times. J is TRBJ2-5 and V is TRBV30; D may be TRBD1 (6 bases). The CDR3 consists of 11 residues. CDR1 is GTSNPN, CDR2 SVGIG, per germline (reference sequence). Trimming pared 8 bases from V and 2 bases from J, leaving 9 bases between. The CDR3 nucleotides are TGTGCCCGTGGACAGCAAGAGACCCAGTACTTC. It is translated as CARGQQETQYF.

On this clonotype: Relative to the germline gene, one junction end is altered; a read error may explain this. The gene calls are TRBV7-8 and TRBJ2-3; D is ambiguous. Per germline, CDR1 SGHVS and CDR2 FQNEAQ. There are 15 residues in the CDR3. This chain's CDR3 is CASSLGRPHSSRKKF. CDR3 bases: TGTGCCAGCAGCTTAGGACGCCCCCACAGTAGTAGGAAAAAATTT.

The chain uses TRBV10-3 and TRBJ2-1; D is perhaps TRBD1 (5 bases). The ends were cut back, 3 bases at V and 12 bases at J, with 9 bases in the middle. The CDR3 consists of 11 residues. CDR1 is ENHRY, CDR2 SYGVKD, per germline. DNA for the CDR3: TGTGCCATCAGTGAAGGGGTCGGGCAGTTCTTC. It yields the protein CAISEGVGQFF.

This clonotype was seen more than once but under ten times. This chain uses TRBV12-3 or TRBV12-4 with TRBJ2-1; D not certain. Trimming took off 3 bases at V and 2 bases at J, with 8 bases between the two ends. The CDR3 sequence is 14 residues long. CDR3 in amino acids: CASSFGSPYNEQFF. In DNA, the CDR3 is TGTGCCAGCAGTTTTGGAAGTCCCTACAATGAGCAGTTCTTC.

This chain joins TRBV20-1 and TRBJ1-1; D is unclear. This CDR3 is built from 14 residues. The V and J ends lost 5 bases and 1 base respectively, with 14 bases between them. CDR1 DFQATT and CDR2 SNEGSKA come from the germline V gene (reference sequence). In DNA, the CDR3 is TGCAGTGCTTTACCGGGGAATGGGAACACTGAAGCTTTCTTT. Translated, it gives CSALPGNGNTEAFF.

The rearrangement joins TRBV2 to TRBJ2-2, with 8 bases identical to TRBD2. From germline, CDR1 is SNHLY and CDR2 FYNNEI. The CDR3 is made up of 17 amino acids. J was trimmed by 4 bases and V by 2 bases; bases with no gene match: 9. CDR3 sequence (DNA): TGTGCCAGCAGTGAACTTCCGAAAGCGGGAGTCACCGGGGAGCTGTTTTTT. This translates into CASSELPKAGVTGELFF.

This clonotype has only a few counts. The chain has TRBV4-2 and TRBJ2-1, with TRBD2 matching 10 bases. V was clipped by 4 bases and J by 0 bases; unmatched bases: 15. CDR1 is LGHNA and CDR2 is YNFKEQ in the germline V gene. The CDR3 is 20 residues long. The CDR3: CASSPSGLAVQQSSYNEQFF. The CDR3 DNA follows: TGTGCCAGCAGCCCTAGCGGACTAGCGGTTCAACAAAGCTCCTACAATGAGCAGTTCTTC.

This clonotype is a singleton in its sample. This chain uses TRBV2 with TRBJ1-1; D is undetermined. Trimming stripped 6 bases from V and 2 bases from J, with 13 bases between. This CDR3 spans 14 amino acids. From germline, CDR1 is SNHLY and CDR2 FYNNEI. As DNA, the CDR3 is TGTGCCAGCAGAGGATCGGCGACAAACACTGAAGCTTTCTTT. Its translation: CASRGSATNTEAFF.

This rearrangement joins TRBV6-1 to TRBJ1-1; TRBD1 aligns across 8 bases. This CDR3 spans 16 amino acids. The trim removed 11 bases at V and 4 bases at J, leaving 18 bases unmatched. From germline, CDR1 is MNHNS and CDR2 SASEGT. The CDR3 coding sequence is TGTGCCGCACGAGACAGGGGACGCGCGGTTAGCACTGAAGCTTTCTTT. Protein: CAARDRGRAVSTEAFF.

The chain employs TRBV9 and TRBJ2-1; 8 bases line up with TRBD2. The CDR3 contains 17 residues. The ends lost 0 bases at V and 0 bases at J; junction bases unmatched: 5. Per germline, CDR1 SGDLS and CDR2 YYNGEE. The CDR3 region has the DNA TGTGCCAGCAGCGTAGATTCGGGAGGGAGCTCCTACAATGAGCAGTTCTTC. Translation gives CASSVDSGGSSYNEQFF. Drawing the rest from reference TRBV9 and TRBJ2-1, the complete variable domain is DSGVTQTPKHLITATGQRVTLRCSPRSGDLSVYWYQQSLDQGLQFLIQYYNGEERAKGNILERFSAQQFPDLHSELNLSSLELGDSALYFCASSVDSGGSSYNEQFFGPGTRLTVL.

This clonotype was counted only a few times. The rearrangement joins TRBV28 to TRBJ2-3, with 10 bases fitting TRBD2. Germline V gene lookup returns CDR1 MDHEN and CDR2 SYDVKM. Unmatched junction bases numbered 3, after V lost 7 bases and J lost 5 bases. This CDR3 has 13 amino acids. DNA of the CDR3: TGTGCCAGCACTAGCGGGAGAGGAGATACGCAGTATTTT. Protein product: CASTSGRGDTQYF.

The CDR3 region is CASRPGDRGRLSGETQYF. In DNA form, the CDR3 reads TGTGCCAGTAGACCCGGGGACAGGGGAAGACTATCTGGAGAGACCCAGTACTTC. This sequence joins TRBV19 and TRBJ2-5; 10 bases fit TRBD1. With V trimmed by 6 bases and J by 4 bases, 17 bases remained unmatched. Germline V gene lookup returns CDR1 LNHDA and CDR2 SQIVND (reference sequence). CDR3 size: 18 residues.

This clonotype was detected many times. The V and J genes are TRBV29-1 and TRBJ1-1, with TRBD1 as a possible D gene (5 bases). This CDR3 is 12 amino acids long. Germline-derived CDR1 and CDR2 are SQVTM and ANQGSEA. Trimming took 7 bases from V and 1 from J, leaving 10 bases between them. The CDR3 spells CSGQSTNTEAFF. CDR3 in DNA: TGCAGCGGACAGTCCACGAACACTGAAGCTTTCTTT.

This clonotype turned up a few times. The chain's CDR3 is CASSVQGRGNYGYTF. The CDR3 coding sequence is TGTGCCAGCAGCGTACAGGGAAGGGGGAACTATGGCTACACCTTC. J is TRBJ1-2 and V is TRBV3-1; D may be TRBD1 (6 bases). Germline lookup yields CDR1 LGHDT and CDR2 YNNKEL (reference sequence). Trimming shortened V by 5 bases and J by 2 bases, and 15 bases separated the two germline ends. This CDR3 is built from 15 residues.

This clonotype was observed a handful of times. The gene calls are TRBV6-2 or TRBV6-3 and TRBJ1-1; 12 bases match TRBD1. This CDR3 region has 15 residues. V gave up 7 bases and J gave up 11 bases; unmatched junction bases: 14. Germline assignment: CDR1 MNHEY and CDR2 SVGEGT. CDR3 bases: TGTGCCAGCAAGCCGGGACAGGGGGCGACTAGTGCGGCTTTCTTT. Translated: CASKPGQGATSAAFF.